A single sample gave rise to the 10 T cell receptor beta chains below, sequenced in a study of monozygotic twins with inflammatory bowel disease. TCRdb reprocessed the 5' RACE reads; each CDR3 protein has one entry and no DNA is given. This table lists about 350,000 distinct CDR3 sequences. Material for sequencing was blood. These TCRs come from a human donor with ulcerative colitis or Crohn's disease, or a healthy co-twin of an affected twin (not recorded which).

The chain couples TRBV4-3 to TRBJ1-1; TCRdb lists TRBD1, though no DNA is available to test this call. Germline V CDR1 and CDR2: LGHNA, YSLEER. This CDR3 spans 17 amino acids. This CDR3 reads CASSQDVQGTKNTEAFF.

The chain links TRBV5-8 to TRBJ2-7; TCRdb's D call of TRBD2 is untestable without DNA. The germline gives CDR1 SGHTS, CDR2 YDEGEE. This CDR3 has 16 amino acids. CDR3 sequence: CASSLGQSSGSYEQYF.

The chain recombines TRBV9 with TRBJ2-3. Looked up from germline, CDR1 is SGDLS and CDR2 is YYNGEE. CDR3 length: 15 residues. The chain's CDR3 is CASSVTSSSTDTQYF.

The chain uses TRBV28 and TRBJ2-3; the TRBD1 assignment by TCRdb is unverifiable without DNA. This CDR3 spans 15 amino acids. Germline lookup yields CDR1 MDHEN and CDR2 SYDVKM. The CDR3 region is CASSPPGTGTDTQYF.

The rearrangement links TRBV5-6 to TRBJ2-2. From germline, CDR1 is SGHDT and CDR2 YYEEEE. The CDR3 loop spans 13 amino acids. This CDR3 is CASSPYATGELFF.

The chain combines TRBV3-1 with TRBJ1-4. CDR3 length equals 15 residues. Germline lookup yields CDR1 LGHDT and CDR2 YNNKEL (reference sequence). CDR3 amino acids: CASSEKRLGNEKLFF. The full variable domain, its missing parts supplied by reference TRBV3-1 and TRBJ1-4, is DTAVSQTPKYLVTQMGNDKSIKCEQNLGHDTMYWYKQDSKKFLKIMFSYNNKELIINETVPNRFSPKSPDKAHLNLHINSLELGDSAVYFCASSEKRLGNEKLFFGSGTQLSVL.

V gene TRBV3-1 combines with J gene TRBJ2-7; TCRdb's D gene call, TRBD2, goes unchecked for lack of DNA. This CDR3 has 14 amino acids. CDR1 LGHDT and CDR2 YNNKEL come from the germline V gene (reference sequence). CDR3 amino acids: CASSFGLGTNEQYF.

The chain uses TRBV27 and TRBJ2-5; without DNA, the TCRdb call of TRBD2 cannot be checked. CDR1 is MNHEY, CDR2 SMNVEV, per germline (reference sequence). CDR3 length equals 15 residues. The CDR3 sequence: CASSSPGLGIETQYF.

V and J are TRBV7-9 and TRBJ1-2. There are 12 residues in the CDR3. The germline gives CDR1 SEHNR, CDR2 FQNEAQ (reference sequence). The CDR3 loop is CASSFDSLGYTF.

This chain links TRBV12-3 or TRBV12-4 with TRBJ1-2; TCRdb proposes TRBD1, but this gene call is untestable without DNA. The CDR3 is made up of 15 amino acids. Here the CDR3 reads CASSQQGARIYGYTF.